The clone carrying this TCR beta chain was seen a few times. These data originate in a study of shared clonotypes between healthy human individuals. The germline V gene has CDR1 SGHRS and CDR2 YFSETQ. This CDR3 region has 14 residues. The trim removed 2 bases at V and 5 bases at J, leaving 5 bases unmatched. TCRdb's copy holds only in-frame clones and misses some; the assay was immunoSEQ multiplex PCR. The table shows roughly 1.4 million clones, with about 98.5% occurring only once. This TCR derives from a man aged 30-40 years in good health. This rearrangement joins TRBV5-1 to TRBJ1-2, with TRBD1 matching over 8 bases. Sequenced sample: naive CD4+ T cells sorted from blood. Subset of the sample: CD45RA+ positively selected. Written as DNA, the CDR3 is TGCGCCAGCAGCTTCGGGACAGGTGTTTATGGCTACACCTTC. It specifies CASSFGTGVYGYTF.